A single sample gave rise to the 14 T cell receptor beta chains below, sequenced in a study of blood T cell repertoires in COVID-19. The assay was immunoSEQ multiplex PCR, and TCRdb's table has in-frame clones only and misses some. The sample has some 95,000 clones, about 90% seen once. The source material was peripheral blood. The source of these receptors is a human donor with active COVID-19. The donor label of this sample is uncertain.

V usage is TRBV11-1 and J usage is TRBJ1-2; 7 bases are a match to TRBD1. Germline values: CDR1 SGHAT, CDR2 FQDESV (reference sequence). The CDR3 is 14 amino acids. The ends lost 3 bases at V and 3 bases at J; junction bases unmatched: 4. The CDR3 spells CASSLAGTDYGYTF. The CDR3 DNA reads as TGTGCCAGCAGCTTGGCCGGGACAGACTATGGCTACACCTTC.

This sequence joins TRBV19 and TRBJ1-2; the D is unclear. Trimming shortened V by 3 bases and J by 8 bases, and 13 bases separated the two germline ends. CDR3 length: 13 residues. From germline, CDR1 is LNHDA and CDR2 SQIVND (reference sequence). CDR3 in amino acids: CASSMAEGLGYTF. The CDR3 DNA follows: TGTGCCAGTAGTATGGCGGAGGGCCTCGGCTACACCTTC.

The table lists this clone with a count of one. The V call is TRBV11-3, the J call TRBJ2-7; D may be TRBD1 (7 bases). The germline CDR1 and CDR2 sequences are SGHNT and YENEEA. The V and J ends lost 5 bases and 2 bases respectively, with 10 bases between them. This CDR3 has 13 residues. Here the CDR3 DNA reads TGTGCCAGCAGCCAGGGGGAGGCCTACGAGCAGTACTTC. Translated: CASSQGEAYEQYF.

V gene TRBV6-1 combines with J gene TRBJ2-7; D is ambiguous. The germline V gene has CDR1 MNHNS and CDR2 SASEGT. V was clipped by 0 bases and J by 4 bases, with 7 bases between them. CDR3 size: 13 residues. Written as DNA, the CDR3 is TGTGCCAGCAGTGAAGCCCAGGCATACGAGCAGTACTTC. This translates into CASSEAQAYEQYF.

This chain links TRBV6-5 with TRBJ2-4, with D maybe TRBD2 (5 bases). Per the germline V gene, CDR1 is MNHEY and CDR2 is SVGAGI. The CDR3 runs to 15 residues. Trimming removed 5 bases from V and 7 bases from J, with 18 bases in between. This CDR3 is CASSPLERRGNIQYF. The CDR3 region has the DNA TGTGCCAGCAGTCCCCTTGAGCGGAGAGGGAACATTCAGTACTTC.

This CDR3 reads CASSLSLAGPGTQYF. The CDR3 coding sequence is TGCGCCAGCAGCTTGAGCCTAGCGGGTCCTGGGACCCAGTACTTC. The chain joins TRBV5-1 to TRBJ2-5; 8 bases line up with TRBD2. CDR3 length: 15 amino acids. V lost 1 base to trimming and J lost 7 bases; unmatched junction nucleotides: 9. Germline CDR1 reads SGHRS; CDR2 reads YFSETQ.

V is TRBV5-1 and J is TRBJ1-1, with 7 bases fitting TRBD1. Germline lookup yields CDR1 SGHRS and CDR2 YFSETQ. This CDR3 spans 13 amino acids. Trimming at V came to 9 bases and at J to 1 base, leaving 6 bases not matched to a gene. The CDR3 reads CATATGKNTEAFF. In DNA form, the CDR3 reads TGCGCCACTGCGACAGGGAAGAACACTGAAGCTTTCTTT.

The V and J genes are TRBV7-9 and TRBJ1-2, with D perhaps matching TRBD1 (5 bases). There are 14 residues in the CDR3. The V end lost 0 bases, the J end lost 5 bases, and 10 bases lay between the germline ends. The germline V gene encodes CDR1 SEHNR and CDR2 FQNEAQ (reference sequence). This CDR3 is CASSLAGGEYGYTF. DNA for the CDR3: TGTGCCAGCAGCTTAGCGGGAGGGGAGTATGGCTACACCTTC.

The chain uses TRBV7-8 and TRBJ2-3; 8 bases match TRBD2. This CDR3 spans 15 amino acids. Losses at the gene ends were 7 bases for V and 6 bases for J; bases not matched to a gene: 12. CDR1 SGHVS and CDR2 FQNEAQ come from the germline V gene. CDR3 bases: TGTGCCAGCACCCCCGTAAGGGCTAGCGGGGATACGCAGTATTTT. Protein product: CASTPVRASGDTQYF.

The chain has TRBV2 and TRBJ2-2, with 8 bases fitting TRBD2. Unmatched junction bases numbered 4, after V lost 2 bases and J lost 5 bases. Germline assignment: CDR1 SNHLY and CDR2 FYNNEI. CDR3 length: 15 residues. The CDR3 spells CASSEIRGGTGELFF. The CDR3 coding sequence is TGTGCCAGCAGTGAAATCCGGGGGGGAACCGGGGAGCTGTTTTTT.

The chain carries TRBV12-3 or TRBV12-4 and TRBJ2-7; no clear D. This CDR3 comprises 13 residues. The V end was cut by 4 bases, the J end by 6 bases, with 13 bases between. The CDR3 DNA is TGTGCCAGCAGTTCCCGTTCCCGGAGCGAGCAGTACTTC. This encodes CASSSRSRSEQYF.

This clone is a singleton in its sample. The chain is built from TRBV6-2 or TRBV6-3 and TRBJ2-1, with D tentatively TRBD1 (5 bases). The CDR3 covers 15 residues. V was shortened by 5 bases and J by 2 bases, with 13 bases between the two germline ends. Looked up from germline, CDR1 is MNHEY and CDR2 is SVGEGT. The CDR3 sequence is CASSRSLGAYNEQFF. In DNA, the CDR3 is TGTGCCAGCAGTCGATCCCTAGGGGCCTACAATGAGCAGTTCTTC.

This clone was counted between two and nine times. The chain couples TRBV5-1 to TRBJ2-7; D possibly corresponds to TRBD1 (6 bases). Trimming took off 0 bases at V and 4 bases at J, with 17 bases between the two ends. CDR1 and CDR2 (germline): SGHRS, YFSETQ. CDR3 length: 16 residues. CDR3 in amino acids: CASSLVPQGVGYEQYF. CDR3 coding DNA: TGCGCCAGCAGCTTGGTTCCACAGGGAGTAGGGTACGAGCAGTACTTC.

This chain connects TRBV5-6 to TRBJ1-2, with TRBD1 as a possible D gene (5 bases). There are 14 residues in the CDR3. V was pared by 5 bases and J by 8 bases, with 19 bases between. Germline CDR1 is SGHDT and CDR2 is YYEEEE. This CDR3 is CASSLRDRGGGYTF. The CDR3 DNA follows: TGTGCCAGCAGTCTGAGGGATAGGGGAGGAGGCTACACCTTC.